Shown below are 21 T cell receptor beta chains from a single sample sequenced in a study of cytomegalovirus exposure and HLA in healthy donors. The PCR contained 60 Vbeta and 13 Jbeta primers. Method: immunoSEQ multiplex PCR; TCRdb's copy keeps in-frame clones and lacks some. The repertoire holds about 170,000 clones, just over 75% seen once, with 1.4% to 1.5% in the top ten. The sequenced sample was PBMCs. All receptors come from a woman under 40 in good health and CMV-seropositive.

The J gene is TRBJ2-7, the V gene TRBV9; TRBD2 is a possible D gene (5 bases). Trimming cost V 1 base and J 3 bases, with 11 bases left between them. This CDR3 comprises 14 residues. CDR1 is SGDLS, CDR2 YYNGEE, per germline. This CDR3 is CASSVIGESYEQYF. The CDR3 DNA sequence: TGTGCCAGCAGCGTAATTGGGGAGAGCTACGAGCAGTACTTC.

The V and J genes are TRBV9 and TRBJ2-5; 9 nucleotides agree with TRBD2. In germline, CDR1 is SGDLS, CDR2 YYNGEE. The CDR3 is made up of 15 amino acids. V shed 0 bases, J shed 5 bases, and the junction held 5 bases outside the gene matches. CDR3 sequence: CASSVEERGVETQYF. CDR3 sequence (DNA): TGTGCCAGCAGCGTAGAGGAGCGGGGGGTGGAGACCCAGTACTTC. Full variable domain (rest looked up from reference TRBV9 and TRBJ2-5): DSGVTQTPKHLITATGQRVTLRCSPRSGDLSVYWYQQSLDQGLQFLIQYYNGEERAKGNILERFSAQQFPDLHSELNLSSLELGDSALYFCASSVEERGVETQYFGPGTRLLVL.

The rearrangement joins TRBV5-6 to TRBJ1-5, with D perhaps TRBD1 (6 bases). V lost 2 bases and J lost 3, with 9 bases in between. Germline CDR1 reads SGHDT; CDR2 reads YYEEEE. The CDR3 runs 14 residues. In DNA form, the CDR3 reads TGTGCCAGCAGCTTCCGGGACAACAATCAGCCCCAGCATTTT. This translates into CASSFRDNNQPQHF.

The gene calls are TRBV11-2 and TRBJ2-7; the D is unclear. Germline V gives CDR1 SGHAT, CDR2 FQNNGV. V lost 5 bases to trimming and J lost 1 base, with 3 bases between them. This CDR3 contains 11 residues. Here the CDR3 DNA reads TGTGCCAGCAGCCCTTCCTACGAGCAGTACTTC. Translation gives CASSPSYEQYF.

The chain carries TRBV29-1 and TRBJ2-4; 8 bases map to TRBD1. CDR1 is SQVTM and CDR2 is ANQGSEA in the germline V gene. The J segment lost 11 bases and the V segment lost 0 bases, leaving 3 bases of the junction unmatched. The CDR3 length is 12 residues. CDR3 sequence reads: CSVEETGDFQYF. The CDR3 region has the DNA TGCAGCGTTGAAGAGACAGGGGACTTTCAGTACTTC.

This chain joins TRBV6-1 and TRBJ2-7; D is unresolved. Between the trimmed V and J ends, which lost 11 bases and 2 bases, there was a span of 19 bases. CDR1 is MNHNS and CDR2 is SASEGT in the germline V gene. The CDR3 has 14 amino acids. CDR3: CAGADEPTTYEQYF. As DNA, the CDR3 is TGTGCCGGCGCGGATGAACCGACCACCTACGAGCAGTACTTC.

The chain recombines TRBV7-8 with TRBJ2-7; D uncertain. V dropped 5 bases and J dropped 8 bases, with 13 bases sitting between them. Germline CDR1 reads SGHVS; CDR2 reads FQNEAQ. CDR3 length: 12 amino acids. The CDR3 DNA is TGTGCCAGCAGCGGTGCCTATTCCCAGCAGTACTTC. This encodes CASSGAYSQQYF.

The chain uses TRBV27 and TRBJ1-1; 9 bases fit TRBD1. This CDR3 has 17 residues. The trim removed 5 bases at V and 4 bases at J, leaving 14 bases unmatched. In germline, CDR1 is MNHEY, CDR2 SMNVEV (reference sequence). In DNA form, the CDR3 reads TGTGCCAGCAGTCTCCTACTTCCACAGGGGGCGCGCACTGAAGCTTTCTTT. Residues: CASSLLLPQGARTEAFF.

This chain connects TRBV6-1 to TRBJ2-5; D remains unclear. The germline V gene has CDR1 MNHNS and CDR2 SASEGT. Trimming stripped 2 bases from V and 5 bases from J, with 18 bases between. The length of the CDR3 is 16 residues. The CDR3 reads CASSEFLSGNVETQYF. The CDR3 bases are TGTGCCAGCAGTGAATTTCTATCGGGTAACGTTGAGACCCAGTACTTC.

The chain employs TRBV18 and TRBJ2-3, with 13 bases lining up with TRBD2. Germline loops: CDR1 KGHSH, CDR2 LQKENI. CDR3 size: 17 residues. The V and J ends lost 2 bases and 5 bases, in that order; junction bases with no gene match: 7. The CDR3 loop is CASSPLTSGRAGDTQYF. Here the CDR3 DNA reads TGTGCCAGCTCACCATTAACTAGCGGGAGGGCTGGAGATACGCAGTATTTT.

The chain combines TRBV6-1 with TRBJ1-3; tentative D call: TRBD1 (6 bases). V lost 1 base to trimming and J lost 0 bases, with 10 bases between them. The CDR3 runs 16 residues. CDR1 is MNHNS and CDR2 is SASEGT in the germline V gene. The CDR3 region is CASSEGYRDSGNTIYF. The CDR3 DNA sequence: TGTGCCAGCAGTGAAGGGTACAGGGACTCTGGAAACACCATATATTTT.

DNA of the CDR3: TGTGCCAGCAGTGCCCGGGCAGGGTCTAGCACAGATACGCAGTATTTT. It specifies CASSARAGSSTDTQYF. The chain has TRBV6-1 and TRBJ2-3, with D possibly being TRBD1 (5 bases). This CDR3 has 16 residues. V was shortened by 4 bases and J by 0 bases, with 14 bases between the two germline ends. Germline V gene data show CDR1 as MNHNS and CDR2 as SASEGT.

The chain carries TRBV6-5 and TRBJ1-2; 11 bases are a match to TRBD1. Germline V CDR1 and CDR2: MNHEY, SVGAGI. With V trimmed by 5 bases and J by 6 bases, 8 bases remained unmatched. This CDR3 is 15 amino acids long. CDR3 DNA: TGTGCCAGCAGTCTCCGGACAGGGGGCGGAAATGGCTACACCTTC. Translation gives CASSLRTGGGNGYTF.

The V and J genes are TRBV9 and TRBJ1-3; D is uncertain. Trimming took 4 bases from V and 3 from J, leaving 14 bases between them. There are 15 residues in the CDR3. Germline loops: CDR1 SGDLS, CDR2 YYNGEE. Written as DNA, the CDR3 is TGTGCCAGCAGCTCCCGGGGAGGCGGTGGAAACACCATATATTTT. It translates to CASSSRGGGGNTIYF.

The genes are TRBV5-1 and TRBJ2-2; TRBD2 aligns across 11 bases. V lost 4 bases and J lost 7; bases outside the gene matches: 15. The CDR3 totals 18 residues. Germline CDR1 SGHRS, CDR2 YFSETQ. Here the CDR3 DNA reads TGCGCCAGCAGCCCCTCCCCTACTAGCGGGAGTGTCGGCGGGGAGCTGTTTTTT. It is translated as CASSPSPTSGSVGGELFF.

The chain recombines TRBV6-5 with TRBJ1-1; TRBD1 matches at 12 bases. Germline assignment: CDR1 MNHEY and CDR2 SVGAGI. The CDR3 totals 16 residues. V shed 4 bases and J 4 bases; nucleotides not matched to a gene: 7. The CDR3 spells CASSSPGQGAFTEAFF. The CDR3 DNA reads TGTGCCAGCAGTTCCCCGGGACAGGGGGCATTCACTGAAGCTTTCTTT.

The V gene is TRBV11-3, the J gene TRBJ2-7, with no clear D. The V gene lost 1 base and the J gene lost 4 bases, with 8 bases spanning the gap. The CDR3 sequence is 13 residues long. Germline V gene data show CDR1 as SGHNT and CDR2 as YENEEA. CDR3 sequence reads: CASSLAPSYEQYF. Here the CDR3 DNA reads TGTGCCAGCAGCTTAGCCCCCTCTTACGAGCAGTACTTC.

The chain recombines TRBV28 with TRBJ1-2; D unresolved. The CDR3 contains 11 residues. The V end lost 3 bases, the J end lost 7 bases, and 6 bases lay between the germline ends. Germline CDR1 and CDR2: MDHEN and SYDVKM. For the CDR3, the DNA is TGTGCCAGCAGTTTGAAGCTTGGCTACACCTTC. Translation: CASSLKLGYTF.

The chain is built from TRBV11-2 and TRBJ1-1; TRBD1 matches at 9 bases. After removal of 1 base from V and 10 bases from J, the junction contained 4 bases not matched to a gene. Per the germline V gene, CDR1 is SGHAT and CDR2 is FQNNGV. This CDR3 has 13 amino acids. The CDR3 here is CASSLATGGGAFF. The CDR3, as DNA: TGTGCCAGCAGCTTAGCGACAGGGGGGGGAGCTTTCTTT.

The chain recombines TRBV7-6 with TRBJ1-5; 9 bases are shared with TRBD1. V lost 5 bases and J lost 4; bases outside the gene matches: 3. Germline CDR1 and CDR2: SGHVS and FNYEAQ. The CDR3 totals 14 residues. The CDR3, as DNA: TGTGCCAGCAGCGTGGGACAGGGAAATCAGCCCCAGCATTTT. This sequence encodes CASSVGQGNQPQHF.

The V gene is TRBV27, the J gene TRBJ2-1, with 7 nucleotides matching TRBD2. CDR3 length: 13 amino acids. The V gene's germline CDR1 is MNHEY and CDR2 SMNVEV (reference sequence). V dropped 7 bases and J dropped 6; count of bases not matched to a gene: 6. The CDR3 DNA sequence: TGTGCCAGCACAGAGCGGGACCTCAATGAGCAGTTCTTC. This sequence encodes CASTERDLNEQFF.